This TCR beta chain was profiled in a study of shared T cell receptors in the human thymus. Trimming took 5 bases from V and 2 from J, leaving 13 bases between them. The V gene's germline CDR1 is ENHRY and CDR2 SYGVKD. This CDR3 has 15 residues. Profiled with immunoSEQ multiplex PCR; TCRdb holds only in-frame clones, not every one. The sample holds around 730,000 clones, 80% to 90% seen once. The same specimen was also included in a second study, on human thymus T cells. That report adds: Those donating were healthy Finnish infants in corrective surgery for congenital heart defects. Resections were taken during corrective heart surgery, and the thymus tissue came from these. An apparent bias in V and J gene usage was seen in thymic and blood repertoires. As related research reported, thymic repertoires overlapped highly among unrelated individuals.

The chain couples TRBV10-3 to TRBJ2-1; the D gene is possibly TRBD1 (5 bases). The sequencing input was thymocytes. This receptor was identified in a girl under three years old with a congenital heart defect. This CDR3 reads CAISRDRATYNEQFF. Here the CDR3 DNA reads TGTGCCATCAGTCGCGACAGAGCAACCTACAATGAGCAGTTCTTC.